This T cell receptor beta chain was captured in a study of siplizumab effects on memory and regulatory T cells. Method: immunoSEQ multiplex PCR; TCRdb's copy keeps in-frame clones and lacks some. The sample has roughly 97,000 clones, 85% to 95% seen once. Germline assignment: CDR1 SEHNR and CDR2 FQNEAQ (reference sequence). CDR3 length equals 18 residues. V lost 2 bases, J lost 4 bases, and 13 bases stayed unmatched. This sequence was found in a human donor in good health. The chain uses TRBV7-9 and TRBJ1-3; 8 positions agree with TRBD1. Sample: Tregs sorted from blood. The chain's CDR3 is CASSLFRDRGGQGNTIYF. The DNA for the CDR3 is TGTGCCAGCAGCTTATTCCGAGACAGGGGAGGGCAAGGAAACACCATATATTTT.